The 22 T cell receptor beta chains below were found in one sample sequenced in a study of post-analysis software for immune sequencing data. Study conclusions and caveats: Five TRBV segments were significantly more frequent in patients than in controls. TRBV5-6, TRBV5-1 and TRBV20-1 were among these segments.

Their specific antigens are unknown. Unique molecular identifiers tagged the TCR beta cDNA libraries. MiXCR, applied by TCRdb to the PCR reads, yields one record per CDR3 protein. Among over 250,000 distinct CDR3 sequences listed, 36% were seen once. The sequenced sample was blood. Receptor source: a girl between 10 and 17 years old with multiple sclerosis.

V and J are TRBV6-5 and TRBJ2-3, with 12 bases fitting TRBD2. Unmatched junction bases numbered 3, after V lost 6 bases and J lost 5 bases. Germline lookup yields CDR1 MNHEY and CDR2 SVGAGI. CDR3 size: 14 residues. In DNA form, the CDR3 reads TGTGCCAGCAGCCTAGCGGGAGGGATAGATACGCAGTATTTT. This encodes CASSLAGGIDTQYF.

This clonotype turned up a few times. This rearrangement joins TRBV20-1 to TRBJ2-1, with 8 bases that match TRBD2. The germline V gene encodes CDR1 DFQATT and CDR2 SNEGSKA (reference sequence). The CDR3 covers 14 residues. Losses at the gene ends were 2 bases for V and 6 bases for J; bases not matched to a gene: 6. The CDR3 loop is CSARISGDGNEQFF. The CDR3 DNA is TGCAGTGCTAGAATTAGCGGGGACGGCAATGAGCAGTTCTTC.

V usage is TRBV20-1 and J usage is TRBJ1-6; D is unclear. The CDR3 totals 14 residues. Trimming pared 6 bases from V and 9 bases from J, leaving 18 bases between. CDR1 DFQATT and CDR2 SNEGSKA come from the germline V gene (reference sequence). As DNA, the CDR3 is TGCAGTGCAACAGTAAGCGGAGGGAGTTCACCCCTCCACTTT. Amino acids: CSATVSGGSSPLHF.

In its sample, this clonotype was seen many times. V is TRBV27 and J is TRBJ1-5; D call uncertain. In germline, CDR1 is MNHEY, CDR2 SMNVEV (reference sequence). V was trimmed by 6 bases and J by 4 bases, leaving 16 bases between them. This CDR3 has 15 residues. CDR3 protein: CASSDGGSRNQPQHF. The CDR3 DNA reads TGTGCCAGCAGCGACGGTGGCAGCCGTAATCAGCCCCAGCATTTT.

The chain carries TRBV5-1 and TRBJ2-1; 7 bases fit TRBD2. The CDR3 covers 16 residues. The germline gives CDR1 SGHRS, CDR2 YFSETQ. Unmatched junction bases numbered 6, after V lost 0 bases and J lost 3 bases. CDR3 DNA sequence: TGCGCCAGCAGCTTGGCCGGGGCTAGCGGCTACAATGAGCAGTTCTTC. Translating it yields CASSLAGASGYNEQFF.

This sequence joins TRBV5-1 and TRBJ2-7, with D unresolved. V lost 0 bases, J lost 5 bases, and 9 bases lay in between. CDR1 SGHRS and CDR2 YFSETQ come from the germline V gene. The CDR3 consists of 13 residues. CDR3 loop: CASSLVLSHEQYF. CDR3 in DNA: TGCGCCAGCAGCTTGGTTTTGAGTCACGAGCAGTACTTC.

Remarks on this clonotype: Just one base apart from a much larger clone, this may be a read error. The chain couples TRBV12-3 or TRBV12-4 to TRBJ2-5; TRBD2 aligns across 8 bases. J gave up 11 bases and V 3 bases, and 14 bases lay outside the gene matches. The CDR3 runs 15 residues. CDR3 region: CASSFRTSSYNEQYF. The CDR3 DNA is TGTGCCAGCAGTTTCCGGACTAGCAGCTACAATGAGCAGTACTTC.

Many counts were recorded for this clonotype. This chain connects TRBV10-2 to TRBJ1-1; D gene uncertain. The germline V and J ends were trimmed by 1 base and 1 base, with 4 bases remaining between them. Germline V CDR1 and CDR2: WSHSY, SAAADI. The CDR3 contains 13 residues. Written as DNA, the CDR3 is TGCGCCAGCAGTGAGTTGACGAACACTGAAGCTTTCTTT. Translation gives CASSELTNTEAFF.

A word on this clonotype: A read error may be the cause here, since a much bigger clone is one base away. The V and J genes are TRBV27 and TRBJ2-7; 9 bases match TRBD2. The CDR3 is 17 residues long. The V and J ends lost 3 bases and 7 bases, in that order; junction bases with no gene match: 16. The germline gives CDR1 MNHEY, CDR2 SMNVEV (reference sequence). CDR3 DNA sequence: TGTGCCAGCAGTTTCTTAGCGGGAGAGGGATCCTACAATGAGCAGTACTTC. Its protein is CASSFLAGEGSYNEQYF.

This clonotype has ten or more counts. The rearrangement joins TRBV12-3 or TRBV12-4 to TRBJ2-1; maybe TRBD2 (5 bases). The V end was cut by 5 bases, the J end by 12 bases, with 14 bases between. This CDR3 has 12 amino acids. The CDR3 region is CASSITGRGQFF. The CDR3 nucleotides are TGTGCCAGCAGTATTACTGGACGGGGGCAGTTCTTC.

The V call is TRBV7-9, the J call TRBJ2-1, with 7 bases lining up with TRBD2. Per germline, CDR1 SEHNR and CDR2 FQNEAQ (reference sequence). The length of the CDR3 is 13 residues. J lost 10 bases, V lost 5 bases, and 8 bases had no gene match. The CDR3, as DNA: TGTGCCAGCAGCCGGGCGGGGGAGACGGAGCAGTTCTTC. It translates to CASSRAGETEQFF.

CDR3 in amino acids: CASSFPGGPYNEQFF. DNA of the CDR3: TGTGCCAGCAGTTTCCCCGGGGGGCCCTACAATGAGCAGTTCTTC. V is TRBV27 and J is TRBJ2-1; TRBD2 is a possible D gene (7 bases). CDR1 MNHEY and CDR2 SMNVEV come from the germline V gene (reference sequence). Trimming cost V 3 bases and J 2 bases, with 11 bases left between them. The CDR3 consists of 15 residues.

The chain is built from TRBV6-6 and TRBJ2-5; a weak D match, TRBD1 (6 bases). CDR1 is MNHNY and CDR2 is SVGAGI in the germline V gene (reference sequence). Trimming took 10 bases from V and 2 from J, leaving 11 bases between them. This CDR3 is 12 amino acids long. The CDR3 nucleotides are TGTGCCACACGGACAGTTCAAGAGACCCAGTACTTC. This sequence encodes CATRTVQETQYF.

Worth noting for this clonotype: Relative to the germline gene, one junction end is altered; a read error may explain this. The chain joins TRBV14 to TRBJ1-6; D call uncertain. The germline CDR1 and CDR2 sequences are SGHDN and FVKESK. The CDR3 has 13 amino acids. CDR3 in amino acids: CASSQGTAAPRHF. DNA of the CDR3: TGTGCCAGCAGCCAGGGAACGGCGGCACCCCGCCACTTT.

In the case of this clonotype: Mismatch with germline at one junction end may stem from a read error. This sequence joins TRBV7-9 and TRBJ2-1; TRBD2 agrees at 11 bases. This CDR3 is 15 amino acids long. The germline V gene has CDR1 SEHNR and CDR2 FQNEAQ (reference sequence). DNA of the CDR3: TGTACCAGCAGCTTCACTAGCGGGAGAGGGAATGAGCAGTTCTTC. This sequence encodes CTSSFTSGRGNEQFF.

J is TRBJ1-2 and V is TRBV21-1; the D call of TRBD1 is as the table states it, not checked on the DNA. TRBV21-1 has pseudogene status. The CDR3 length is 15 residues. CDR3 coding DNA: TGTGCCAGCAGCAACCACAGGGTAAGGGTCTGTGGCTACACCTTC. Translating it yields CASSNHRVRVCGYTF.

This clonotype has at least ten counts. The gene calls are TRBV20-1 and TRBJ2-3; 8 bases match TRBD2. V dropped 6 bases and J dropped 2; count of bases not matched to a gene: 10. CDR1 is DFQATT, CDR2 SNEGSKA, per germline (reference sequence). The length of the CDR3 is 15 residues. The CDR3 nucleotides read TGCAGTGCCCCTCGGACTAGCCCGACCACAGATACGCAGTATTTT. It translates to CSAPRTSPTTDTQYF.

In the case of this clonotype: A read error is possible here, since a much larger clone lies one base away. The chain uses TRBV5-1 and TRBJ2-3, with 8 positions matching TRBD2. Germline CDR1 SGHRS, CDR2 YFSETQ. This CDR3 contains 16 residues. V shed 0 bases and J 3 bases; nucleotides not matched to a gene: 6. As DNA, the CDR3 is TGCGCCAGCAGCTTGGAGGGCGGGGGGAGGACAGATACGCAGTATTTT. Protein sequence: CASSLEGGGRTDTQYF.

Only a few counts were recorded for this clonotype. A clone one base away is much larger, so this may be a read error. The gene calls are TRBV7-8 and TRBJ2-5, with TRBD1 identical over 8 bases. Germline assignment: CDR1 SGHVS and CDR2 FQNEAQ. J was trimmed by 11 bases and V by 2 bases; bases with no gene match: 13. CDR3 length equals 15 residues. CDR3 DNA sequence: TGTGCCAGCAGCTTAATCGGACAGGGTCCGAATGAGCAGTACTTC. Translated, it gives CASSLIGQGPNEQYF.

Details on this clonotype: The germline gene is not matched at one end of the junction; a read error may be the cause. The chain uses TRBV9 and TRBJ2-1, with a weak D call TRBD2 (5 bases). Per germline, CDR1 SGDLS and CDR2 YYNGEE. The CDR3 consists of 14 residues. The CDR3 coding sequence is TGTGCCGGCAGCCCGAGTGGAGGCAACAATGAGCAGTTCTTC. Its translation is CAGSPSGGNNEQFF. Filled out from reference TRBV9 and TRBJ2-1, the complete variable domain reads DSGVTQTPKHLITATGQRVTLRCSPRSGDLSVYWYQQSLDQGLQFLIQYYNGEERAKGNILERFSAQQFPDLHSELNLSSLELGDSALYFCAGSPSGGNNEQFFGPGTRLTVL.

Notes on this clonotype: One base away lies a much larger clone, so this may be a sequencing read error. V and J are TRBV5-1 and TRBJ2-1, with TRBD2 identical over 11 bases. J gave up 8 bases and V 4 bases, and 17 bases lay outside the gene matches. This CDR3 contains 18 residues. CDR1 and CDR2 (germline): SGHRS, YFSETQ. The CDR3 DNA is TGCGCCAGCAGCCCCGGGGTAGCGGGGGGGACGTTGGGCGATGAGCAGTTCTTC. Translating gives CASSPGVAGGTLGDEQFF.

Remarks on this clonotype: A much larger clone lies one base from this, so it may be a read error. V usage is TRBV7-2 and J usage is TRBJ1-1; D not resolved. Germline values: CDR1 SGHTA, CDR2 FQGNSA. This CDR3 has 12 amino acids. CDR3 nucleotide sequence: TGTGCCGGCAGCTTGGGAGACACTGAAGCTTTCTTT. Translated, it gives CAGSLGDTEAFF.